Shown below are 15 T cell receptor beta chains from a single sample sequenced in a study of T-cell reconstitution after alpha-beta-depleted transplantation in children. Researchers prepared the TCRbeta library using unique molecular identifiers, the study reports. TCRdb re-derived calls from the PCR reads in MiXCR, one entry per CDR3 protein. The repertoire holds approximately 430,000 distinct CDR3 sequences, with roughly 16% as singletons. The sample in question was PBMCs, mostly from graft donor cells, obtained 360 days after TCRalphabeta/CD19-depleted stem cell transplant. Receptors were obtained from a boy in the first two years of life who had a stem cell transplant for Wiskott-Aldrich syndrome, so the T cells may come from the graft donor.

This clonotype has just a few counts. This chain links TRBV28 with TRBJ2-7; 12 bases are a match to TRBD2. Germline loops: CDR1 MDHEN, CDR2 SYDVKM. This CDR3 contains 20 residues. Germline trimming cut 2 bases from V and 5 bases from J; bases unmatched to any gene: 19. Written as DNA, the CDR3 is TGTGCCAGCAGTTTAATCCCGCCACGTTCGACTAGCGGGAGTTCGCACGAGCAGTACTTC. Its translation: CASSLIPPRSTSGSSHEQYF.

CDR3 amino acids: CASSEYPSGRGYEQYF. The CDR3, as DNA: TGTGCCAGCAGTGAGTACCCTAGCGGGAGGGGGTACGAGCAGTACTTC. The chain uses TRBV2 and TRBJ2-7; 12 nucleotides match TRBD2. This CDR3 comprises 16 residues. The junction had 7 bases not matched to a gene; V was cut back by 3 bases and J by 4 bases. Germline CDR1 reads SNHLY; CDR2 reads FYNNEI.

This clonotype has a handful of counts. V gene TRBV3-1 combines with J gene TRBJ2-3; no definite D call. CDR3 length: 15 residues. The V end was cut by 1 base, the J end by 0 bases, with 8 bases between. CDR1 and CDR2 from the germline V gene are LGHDT and YNNKEL (reference sequence). In DNA, the CDR3 is TGTGCCAGCAGCCAAGTGCGATACAGCACAGATACGCAGTATTTT. Amino acids: CASSQVRYSTDTQYF.

This clonotype was seen only a few times. This chain uses TRBV5-1 with TRBJ2-7; weak D call: TRBD2 (6 bases). Trimming took 2 bases from V and 5 from J, leaving 14 bases between them. The CDR3 spans 14 residues. Germline V lookup: CDR1 SGHRS, CDR2 YFSETQ. CDR3 DNA sequence: TGCGCCAGCAGCTTCGAGAGGGCGGGGAACGAGCAGTACTTC. Translated, it gives CASSFERAGNEQYF.

This clonotype was counted at least ten times. The V gene is TRBV5-1, the J gene TRBJ2-1; 12 bases map to TRBD2. Germline CDR1 and CDR2: SGHRS and YFSETQ. The CDR3 extends over 16 amino acids. V lost 1 base to trimming and J lost 4 bases; unmatched junction nucleotides: 3. In DNA, the CDR3 is TGCGCCAGCAGCTTGACTCTAGCGGGGGGGTACAATGAGCAGTTCTTC. It specifies CASSLTLAGGYNEQFF.

The chain combines TRBV12-3 or TRBV12-4 with TRBJ2-3; perhaps TRBD2 as D (6 bases). V was shortened by 6 bases and J by 2 bases, with 15 bases between the two germline ends. This CDR3 is built from 15 residues. CDR3 bases: TGTGCCAGCAGATCCCCGGGACTTTCCACAGATACGCAGTATTTT. Its translation: CASRSPGLSTDTQYF.

J is TRBJ2-3 and V is TRBV7-2; D not certain. This CDR3 has 14 residues. Germline loops: CDR1 SGHTA, CDR2 FQGNSA. V was clipped by 1 base and J by 2 bases, with 7 bases between them. DNA of the CDR3: TGTGCCAGCAGCTTAGTCCCGGTCACAGATACGCAGTATTTT. This codes for CASSLVPVTDTQYF.

The chain employs TRBV11-2 and TRBJ1-2; no definite D call. The CDR3 runs 14 residues. CDR1 is SGHAT and CDR2 is FQNNGV in the germline V gene. V was cut by 2 bases and J by 8 bases, with 15 bases left in between. The CDR3 coding sequence is TGTGCCAGCAGCTTATTGGGGTCCTCGGGAGGCTACACCTTC. This codes for CASSLLGSSGGYTF.

This sequence joins TRBV5-1 and TRBJ2-3, with 12 bases that match TRBD2. Per the germline V gene, CDR1 is SGHRS and CDR2 is YFSETQ. V shed 0 bases and J 6 bases; nucleotides not matched to a gene: 5. The CDR3 is 16 residues long. CDR3 sequence: CASSLETSGRWDTQYF. The CDR3 DNA is TGCGCCAGCAGCTTGGAGACTAGCGGGAGATGGGATACGCAGTATTTT.

This clonotype appeared many times. This rearrangement joins TRBV10-2 to TRBJ2-7, with 13 nucleotides matching TRBD2. Germline V gene lookup returns CDR1 WSHSY and CDR2 SAAADI. V trimming: 4 bases; J trimming: 4 bases; junction bases outside the gene matches: 4. The CDR3 totals 15 residues. This CDR3 reads CASSGGLAGRYEQYF. CDR3 coding DNA: TGCGCCAGCAGTGGGGGACTAGCGGGACGGTACGAGCAGTACTTC.

In its sample, this clonotype was seen a few times. V usage is TRBV12-3 or TRBV12-4 and J usage is TRBJ2-5, with unresolved D. This CDR3 spans 15 amino acids. Trimming removed 1 base at V and 7 bases at J, with 16 bases between. The CDR3 DNA sequence: TGTGCCAGCAGTTTAGACAGCCCGGCGGTAGGGACCCAGTACTTC. Amino acids: CASSLDSPAVGTQYF.

This clonotype was seen many times. This chain connects TRBV18 to TRBJ2-3; 9 bases match TRBD1. CDR1 is KGHSH and CDR2 is LQKENI in the germline V gene. The CDR3 spans 14 residues. V was clipped by 1 base and J by 4 bases; unmatched bases: 0. The CDR3 DNA follows: TGTGCCAGCTCACCACGGACAGGGGCAGATACGCAGTATTTT. It specifies CASSPRTGADTQYF.

This clonotype was picked up many times. The V and J genes are TRBV7-2 and TRBJ1-1; D is perhaps TRBD1 (6 bases). CDR1 and CDR2 from the germline V gene are SGHTA and FQGNSA. Trimming took off 5 bases at V and 10 bases at J, with 14 bases between the two ends. This CDR3 region has 12 residues. The CDR3 loop is CASSPPAQGAFF. The CDR3 DNA reads TGTGCCAGCAGCCCCCCGGCACAGGGAGCTTTCTTT.

The rearrangement joins TRBV27 to TRBJ2-3, with unresolved D. The V end lost 4 bases, the J end lost 2 bases, and 7 bases lay between the germline ends. The CDR3 totals 13 residues. The germline V gene has CDR1 MNHEY and CDR2 SMNVEV (reference sequence). For the CDR3, the DNA is TGTGCCAGCAGTTCCAGCCCCACAGATACGCAGTATTTT. This codes for CASSSSPTDTQYF.

The sample holds a few counts of this clonotype. The rearrangement joins TRBV12-3 or TRBV12-4 to TRBJ2-1; 8 nucleotides line up with TRBD1. V shed 6 bases and J 6 bases; nucleotides not matched to a gene: 10. CDR3 length: 15 amino acids. DNA of the CDR3: TGTGCCAGCAGACCTGACAGGGGTTATGGCAATGAGCAGTTCTTC. Protein product: CASRPDRGYGNEQFF.